This T cell receptor (beta chain) was observed in a study of T cell repertoires in cytomegalovirus infection. Study as a whole: Used in the study were CMV epitopes, some recently identified and HLA-C-restricted, others well-studied and HLA-B-restricted.

Losses at the gene ends were 3 bases for V and 3 bases for J; bases not matched to a gene: 3. CDR3 length: 13 residues. Germline CDR1 GTSNPN, CDR2 SVGIG (reference sequence). TCRdb reprocessed the reads via MiXCR and lists one record per CDR3 protein. Altogether approximately 56,000 distinct CDR3 sequences are present, around 19% being singletons, with the ten largest covering around three quarters. General study findings and limits: Pooled public TCR beta family frequency picked out CMV carriers with the relevant HLA.

In this sample, this clonotype turned up a few times. The antigen is not known. Sequencing used CD8+ T cells from cultured PBMCs, obtained from culture after CMV antigen stimulation. The sequence derives from a human donor in good health (CMV status not recorded). Some clones in this sample may be carry-over from other donors' samples. The chain carries TRBV30 and TRBJ2-7; 9 bases map to TRBD1. The CDR3, as DNA: TGTGCCTGGAGATACAGGGGGCTCTACGAGCAGTACTTC. Its translation: CAWRYRGLYEQYF.